This TCR beta chain was found in a study of T cell repertoires in cytomegalovirus infection (dated by TCRdb to about 2019). Notes on the research overall: Recently identified HLA-C-restricted CMV epitopes, whose presentation resists viral immunomodulation, were targeted by peptide stimulations together with well-studied HLA-B-restricted epitopes. The HLA type of each donor mattered for the analysis, because public TCR beta signatures pointed to carriage of CMV infection along with the matching HLA type. Here is what the overall study found, with its caveats: Carriers of CMV infection plus the relevant HLA type were discriminated by the cumulative frequency of public TCR beta family members in the study cohort and in an independent roughly 370-donor cohort. The ex vivo response was dominated by HLA-C-restricted CMV-specific TCR beta clonotypes, and the single most frequent clonotype in two of eight donors was supplied by these HLA-C-restricted clonotypes.

The sequencing machine was an Illumina HiSeq 1500. TCRdb redid the processing of the public reads, applying fastp at Q25 and MiXCR, and retained in-frame beta chains. Every entry covers one CDR3 protein and lists the most common genes and DNA from its rows. The sample table holds approximately 270,000 distinct CDR3 sequences, of which 22% were seen once. Roughly 20% of the sample is in the top ten clones. The cysteine opens and the phenylalanine closes a CDR3 of 18 amino acids. CDR3 DNA only is kept here, 54 bases in frame from base 1. For CDR1 and CDR2, the germline V gene lists MNHEY and SVGEGT. Germline trimming amounts to 2 bases on V and 8 bases on J, with 13 as the count of junction bases outside the gene matches. For this clonotype: Its binding antigen is unknown. Nothing much larger sits one base from this clone, and base qualities are not available.

According to the study, the label for this sample's treatment or condition signals: in vitro stimulation with specific CMV peptide epitopes to enrich CMV-specific T cells. The chain is assembled from TRBV6-2 or TRBV6-3 and TRBJ2-1, and 12 bases in between align with TRBD2. The sample here was cultured PBMCs, taken from culture after CMV antigen stimulation. The origin of this receptor is a human donor in good health (CMV status not recorded). Some clones in this sample may be carry-over from other donors' samples. The encoded CDR3 is CASSYTTSGSAALYEQFF. The bases read TGTGCCAGCAGTTACACGACTAGCGGGAGCGCGGCTCTGTATGAGCAGTTCTTC.